This T cell receptor (beta chain) is from a study of blood T cells in healthy people across ages. For the second PCR, which ran for 7 to 11 cycles, a sample-barcoded 5' primer and a J-beta primer mix were used. Each CDR3 protein is one row after TCRdb ran MiXCR on the 5' RACE reads. The table records about 930,000 distinct CDR3 sequences, just under 30% of them present only once. Regarding the study as a whole: Calculation of diversity from one million T cells yielded estimates considered to be underestimates. CMV infection status of these donors was not known. Using unsorted PBMCs precluded a conclusive naive versus antigen-experienced comparison.

In its sample, this clonotype was seen many times. Its antigen is undetermined. The CDR3 runs 16 residues. V was pared by 6 bases and J by 1 base, with 18 bases between. CDR1 is MNHEY, CDR2 SVGAGI, per germline. This sample also appeared in a second study, on T cells of mothers and their children. That paper adds: There were over 10 million TCR beta CDR3 reads from each mother and about 3 million from each child.

The TCR comes from a woman aged 40 to 50 in good health. The chain links TRBV6-5 to TRBJ1-1; D is perhaps TRBD1 (6 bases). Input material: blood. The CDR3 loop reads CASRLHGQNTNTEAFF. DNA of the CDR3: TGTGCCAGCAGACTACACGGACAGAATACGAACACTGAAGCTTTCTTT.